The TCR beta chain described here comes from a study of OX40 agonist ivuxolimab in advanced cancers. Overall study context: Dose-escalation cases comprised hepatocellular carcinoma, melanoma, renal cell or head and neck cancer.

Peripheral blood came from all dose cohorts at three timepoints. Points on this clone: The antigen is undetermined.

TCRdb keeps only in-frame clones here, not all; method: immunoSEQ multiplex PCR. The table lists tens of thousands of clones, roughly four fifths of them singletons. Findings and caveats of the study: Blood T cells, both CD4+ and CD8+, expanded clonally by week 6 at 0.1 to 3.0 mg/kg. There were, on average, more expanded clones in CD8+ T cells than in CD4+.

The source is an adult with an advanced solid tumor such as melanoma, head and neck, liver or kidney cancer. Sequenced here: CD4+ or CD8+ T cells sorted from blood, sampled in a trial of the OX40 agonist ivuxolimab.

As DNA, the CDR3 is TGTGCCAGCTCATCCGGGACAGGGGGCACTCTCTATGGCTACACCTTC. This encodes CASSSGTGGTLYGYTF. The chain carries TRBV18 and TRBJ1-2; 12 nucleotides agree with TRBD1. This CDR3 is 16 amino acids long. Germline trimming cut 5 bases from V and 4 bases from J; bases unmatched to any gene: 8. The germline gives CDR1 KGHSH, CDR2 LQKENI.